Shown below are 24 T cell receptor beta chains from a single sample sequenced in a study of blood T cell repertoires in COVID-19. Assay used: immunoSEQ multiplex PCR; TCRdb lists only in-frame clones, some missing. In the table there are some 73,000 clones, roughly four fifths of which are singletons. Sequencing was performed on peripheral blood. These receptors all stem from a woman aged 60-75 years with acute or convalescent COVID-19.

There are a few counts of this clone. The chain is built from TRBV19 and TRBJ1-2; 8 bases match TRBD1. V gave up 3 bases and J gave up 4 bases; unmatched junction bases: 7. Germline V lookup: CDR1 LNHDA, CDR2 SQIVND (reference sequence). The CDR3 has 15 residues. The CDR3 region has the DNA TGTGCCAGTAGTATGACAGGGGTCAGGATCTATGGCTACACCTTC. Its translation is CASSMTGVRIYGYTF.

The chain joins TRBV5-1 to TRBJ1-2; 9 bases line up with TRBD1. The CDR3 covers 16 residues. The trim removed 4 bases at V and 3 bases at J, leaving 10 bases unmatched. CDR1 is SGHRS and CDR2 is YFSETQ in the germline V gene. CDR3 nucleotides: TGCGCCAGCAGCATAGCCCGGACAGGGGAAGACTATGGCTACACCTTC. This codes for CASSIARTGEDYGYTF. Full variable domain (remainder filled in from reference TRBV5-1 and TRBJ1-2): KAGVTQTPRYLIKTRGQQVTLSCSPISGHRSVSWYQQTPGQGLQFLFEYFSETQRNKGNFPGRFSGRQFSNSRSEMNVSTLELGDSALYLCASSIARTGEDYGYTFGSGTRLTVV.

This clone has a single count. Here the CDR3 DNA reads TGTGCCAGCAGCCCAGGACAACCTTCCACAGATACGCAGTATTTT. It is translated as CASSPGQPSTDTQYF. This chain uses TRBV3-1 (or the pseudogene TRBV3-2) with TRBJ2-3, with TRBD1 as a possible D gene (5 bases). Germline values: CDR1 LGHDT, CDR2 YNNKEL (reference sequence). The CDR3 consists of 15 residues. V dropped 4 bases and J dropped 2 bases, with 13 bases sitting between them.

This clone was detected a few times. The chain recombines TRBV6-4 with TRBJ2-3, with TRBD2 as a possible D gene (5 bases). The V end lost 6 bases, the J end lost 1 base, and 11 bases lay between the germline ends. The germline gives CDR1 MRHNA, CDR2 SNTAGT. This CDR3 has 14 residues. CDR3 loop: CASSKNGGTDTQYF. The CDR3 DNA is TGTGCCAGCAGCAAAAACGGGGGCACAGATACGCAGTATTTT.

V is TRBV6-5 and J is TRBJ1-6, with 7 bases fitting TRBD1. CDR1 and CDR2 from the germline V gene are MNHEY and SVGAGI. The CDR3 contains 13 residues. Trimming cost V 8 bases and J 5 bases; bases outside gene matches: 3. The CDR3 sequence is CASSGTDNSPLHF. Here the CDR3 DNA reads TGTGCCAGCTCCGGGACAGATAATTCACCCCTCCACTTT.

The chain couples TRBV28 to TRBJ2-7; 10 positions match TRBD1. The J segment lost 7 bases and the V segment lost 6 bases, leaving 9 bases of the junction unmatched. The germline V gene has CDR1 MDHEN and CDR2 SYDVKM. CDR3 size: 14 residues. CDR3 amino acids: CASRQGQGVLEQYF. For the CDR3, the DNA is TGTGCCAGCAGGCAAGGACAGGGGGTATTAGAGCAGTACTTC.

V usage is TRBV6-5 and J usage is TRBJ1-5; no firm D call. Germline V gene lookup returns CDR1 MNHEY and CDR2 SVGAGI. V dropped 6 bases and J dropped 3 bases, with 6 bases sitting between them. The CDR3 length is 12 residues. CDR3 protein: CASRGFNQPQHF. CDR3 nucleotides: TGTGCCAGCAGGGGCTTCAATCAGCCCCAGCATTTT.

This sequence joins TRBV5-4 and TRBJ2-6, with 7 bases that match TRBD1. The length of the CDR3 is 16 residues. V was clipped by 7 bases and J by 3 bases; unmatched bases: 10. The germline V gene has CDR1 SGHNT and CDR2 YYREEE (reference sequence). CDR3 region: CASGSTGVYGANVLTF. The CDR3 DNA reads TGTGCCAGCGGGTCCACAGGGGTCTATGGGGCCAACGTCCTGACTTTC.

The chain employs TRBV4-2 and TRBJ2-3; 16 bases align to TRBD2. The CDR3 contains 18 residues. The V gene's germline CDR1 is LGHNA and CDR2 YNFKEQ. V dropped 4 bases and J dropped 2; count of bases not matched to a gene: 6. DNA of the CDR3: TGTGCCAGCAGCCCTGGGACTAGCGGGGGGGCTGCCACAGATACGCAGTATTTT. Translated, it gives CASSPGTSGGAATDTQYF.

This chain joins TRBV18 and TRBJ2-1; 12 bases are shared with TRBD2. V lost 6 bases and J lost 8; bases outside the gene matches: 8. There are 15 residues in the CDR3. Germline assignment: CDR1 KGHSH and CDR2 LQKENI. CDR3 sequence reads: CASSPTSGSVYEQFF. CDR3 DNA: TGTGCCAGCTCTCCGACTAGCGGGAGTGTGTATGAGCAGTTCTTC.

This chain uses TRBV5-1 with TRBJ2-3; TRBD2 agrees at 7 bases. This CDR3 spans 20 amino acids. Germline values: CDR1 SGHRS, CDR2 YFSETQ. V lost 8 bases and J lost 0; bases outside the gene matches: 24. The CDR3 protein is CARNPGDGKRDPQSTDTQYF. The CDR3 DNA sequence: TGCGCCAGGAACCCCGGGGACGGAAAGCGGGATCCCCAGAGCACAGATACGCAGTATTTT.

V usage is TRBV3-1 (or the pseudogene TRBV3-2) and J usage is TRBJ1-1; D gene ambiguous. CDR1 is LGHDT, CDR2 YNNKEL, per germline (reference sequence). The ends were cut back, 6 bases at V and 1 base at J, with 6 bases in the middle. The length of the CDR3 is 12 residues. The CDR3 reads CASSKPNTEAFF. In nucleotides, the CDR3 is TGTGCCAGCAGTAAGCCGAACACTGAAGCTTTCTTT.

The chain links TRBV2 to TRBJ2-3; tentatively, D is TRBD2 (6 bases). The CDR3 totals 14 residues. V was clipped by 4 bases and J by 1 base, with 9 bases between them. Germline V gene sequence: CDR1 SNHLY, CDR2 FYNNEI. The CDR3 DNA follows: TGTGCCAGCAGTGCTAGCGAAGGCACAGATACGCAGTATTTT. Translation gives CASSASEGTDTQYF.

This chain uses TRBV7-2 with TRBJ2-2, with a weak D call TRBD1 (6 bases). CDR1 is SGHTA and CDR2 is FQGNSA in the germline V gene. The ends were cut back, 5 bases at V and 3 bases at J, with 13 bases in the middle. This CDR3 region has 15 residues. As DNA, the CDR3 is TGTGCCAGCAGCCCCACACAGGGATACACCGGGGAGCTGTTTTTT. Translated: CASSPTQGYTGELFF. Drawing the rest from reference TRBV7-2 and TRBJ2-2, the complete variable domain is GAGVSQSPSNKVTEKGKDVELRCDPISGHTALYWYRQSLGQGLEFLIYFQGNSAPDKSGLPSDRFSAERTGGSVSTLTIQRTQQEDSAVYLCASSPTQGYTGELFFGEGSRLTVL.

The chain carries TRBV5-4 and TRBJ2-7; 9 bases match TRBD2. V gave up 9 bases and J gave up 0 bases; unmatched junction bases: 4. From germline, CDR1 is SGHNT and CDR2 YYREEE (reference sequence). CDR3 length equals 13 residues. The CDR3 protein is CATSSGASYEQYF. CDR3 sequence (DNA): TGTGCCACCTCTAGCGGGGCCTCCTACGAGCAGTACTTC.

The V call is TRBV19, the J call TRBJ1-3; D remains ambiguous. Looked up from germline, CDR1 is LNHDA and CDR2 is SQIVND (reference sequence). Trimming pared 5 bases from V and 0 bases from J, leaving 17 bases between. The CDR3 consists of 17 residues. The CDR3 DNA reads as TGTGCCAGTAGTCGACACAAGACGGTAGGCTCTGGAAACACCATATATTTT. Its translation: CASSRHKTVGSGNTIYF.

This chain joins TRBV5-1 and TRBJ2-5; 11 bases agree with TRBD2. Losses at the gene ends were 4 bases for V and 2 bases for J; bases not matched to a gene: 7. The CDR3 covers 16 residues. Looked up from germline, CDR1 is SGHRS and CDR2 is YFSETQ. The CDR3 protein is CASSPNLAGGQETQYF. The CDR3 nucleotides are TGCGCCAGCAGCCCTAACCTAGCGGGAGGTCAAGAGACCCAGTACTTC.

This rearrangement joins TRBV3-1 (or the pseudogene TRBV3-2) to TRBJ2-3; 14 nucleotides line up with TRBD2. The V gene's germline CDR1 is LGHDT and CDR2 YNNKEL (reference sequence). This CDR3 is 16 amino acids long. Trimming at V came to 4 bases and at J to 3 bases, leaving 3 bases not matched to a gene. The CDR3 loop is CASSPTSGGVTDTQYF. The CDR3 nucleotides are TGTGCCAGCAGCCCGACTAGCGGGGGGGTGACAGATACGCAGTATTTT.

The V call is TRBV25-1, the J call TRBJ2-5, with D perhaps matching TRBD1 (6 bases). This CDR3 has 13 residues. Trimming took 3 bases from V and 7 from J, leaving 12 bases between them. CDR1 and CDR2 from the germline V gene are MGHDK and SYGVNS. Here the CDR3 reads CASSERGGATQYF. In nucleotides, the CDR3 is TGTGCCAGCAGTGAGCGAGGGGGAGCGACCCAGTACTTC.

The rearrangement uses TRBV6-5 and TRBJ1-6; no definite D call. Germline CDR1 reads MNHEY; CDR2 reads SVGAGI. V was cut by 2 bases and J by 9 bases, with 14 bases left in between. The CDR3 consists of 15 residues. CDR3 nucleotides: TGTGCCAGCAGTTACAGGGCTCAAGGAGGTTCACCCCTCCACTTT. This encodes CASSYRAQGGSPLHF.

The genes are TRBV5-1 and TRBJ1-2, with D unresolved. The CDR3 sequence is 14 residues long. CDR1 and CDR2 from the germline V gene are SGHRS and YFSETQ. Trimming pared 4 bases from V and 3 bases from J, leaving 13 bases between. The CDR3 DNA sequence: TGCGCCAGCAGCCGAGTTGAGGGATACTATGGCTACACCTTC. This translates into CASSRVEGYYGYTF.

This chain links TRBV7-6 with TRBJ1-1; D perhaps matches TRBD1 (6 bases). Germline V lookup: CDR1 SGHVS, CDR2 FNYEAQ. CDR3 length: 13 residues. V lost 5 bases, J lost 3 bases, and 10 bases lay in between. CDR3 sequence reads: CASSVQGYTEAFF. The CDR3, as DNA: TGTGCCAGCAGCGTGCAGGGGTACACTGAAGCTTTCTTT.

The chain employs TRBV5-5 and TRBJ2-1; TRBD2 agrees at 16 bases. Germline CDR1 reads SGHKS; CDR2 reads YYEKEE (reference sequence). The CDR3 has 18 residues. J was trimmed by 9 bases and V by 5 bases; bases with no gene match: 14. CDR3 residues: CASSLYPGTSGGVGEQFF. CDR3 in DNA: TGTGCCAGCAGTTTGTATCCCGGGACTAGCGGGGGGGTCGGTGAGCAGTTCTTC.

CDR3 loop: CASSSGGTNEKLFF. The CDR3 coding sequence is TGTGCCAGCAGCTCCGGGGGAACTAATGAAAAACTGTTTTTT. V usage is TRBV7-9 and J usage is TRBJ1-4; possibly TRBD1 for D (5 bases). The CDR3 is 14 residues long. Germline V lookup: CDR1 SEHNR, CDR2 FQNEAQ (reference sequence). V lost 4 bases and J 1 base, leaving 7 bases between the germline ends.